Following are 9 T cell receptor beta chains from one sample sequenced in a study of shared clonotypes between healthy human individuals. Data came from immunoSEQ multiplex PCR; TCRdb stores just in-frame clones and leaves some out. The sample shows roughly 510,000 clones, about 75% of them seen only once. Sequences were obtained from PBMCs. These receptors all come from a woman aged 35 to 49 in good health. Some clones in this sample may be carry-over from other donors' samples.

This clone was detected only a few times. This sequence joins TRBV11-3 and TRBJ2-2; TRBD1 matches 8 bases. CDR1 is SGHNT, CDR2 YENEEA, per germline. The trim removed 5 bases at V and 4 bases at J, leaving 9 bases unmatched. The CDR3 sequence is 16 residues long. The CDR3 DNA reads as TGTGCCAGCAGCGCCCGGGACAGGAGTATCACCGGGGAGCTGTTTTTT. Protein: CASSARDRSITGELFF.

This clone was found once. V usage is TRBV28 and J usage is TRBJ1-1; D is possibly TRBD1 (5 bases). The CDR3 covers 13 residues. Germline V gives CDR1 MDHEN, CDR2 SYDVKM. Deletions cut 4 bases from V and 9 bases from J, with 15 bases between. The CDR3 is CASSSNPGHKAFF. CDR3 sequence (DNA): TGTGCCAGCAGTTCTAATCCGGGGCATAAAGCTTTCTTT.

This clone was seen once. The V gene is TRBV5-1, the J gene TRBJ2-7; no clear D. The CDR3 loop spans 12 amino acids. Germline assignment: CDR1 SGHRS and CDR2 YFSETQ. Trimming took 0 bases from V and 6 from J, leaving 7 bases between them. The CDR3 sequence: CASSLGKSEQYF. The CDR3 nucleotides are TGCGCCAGCAGCTTGGGAAAATCCGAGCAGTACTTC. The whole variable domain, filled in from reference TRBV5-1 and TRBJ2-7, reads KAGVTQTPRYLIKTRGQQVTLSCSPISGHRSVSWYQQTPGQGLQFLFEYFSETQRNKGNFPGRFSGRQFSNSRSEMNVSTLELGDSALYLCASSLGKSEQYFGPGTRLTVT.

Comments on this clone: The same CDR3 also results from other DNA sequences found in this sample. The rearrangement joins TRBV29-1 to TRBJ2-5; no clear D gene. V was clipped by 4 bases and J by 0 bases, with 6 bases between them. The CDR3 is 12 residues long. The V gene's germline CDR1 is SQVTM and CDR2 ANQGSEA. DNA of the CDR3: TGCAGCGTTGGGCAGAACCAAGAGACCCAGTACTTC. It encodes CSVGQNQETQYF.

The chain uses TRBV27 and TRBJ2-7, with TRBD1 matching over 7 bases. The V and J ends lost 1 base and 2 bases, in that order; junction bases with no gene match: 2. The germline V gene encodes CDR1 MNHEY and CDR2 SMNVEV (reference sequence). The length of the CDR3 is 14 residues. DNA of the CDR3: TGTGCCAGCAGTTTATACAGGGGAGCCTACGAGCAGTACTTC. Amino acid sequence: CASSLYRGAYEQYF.

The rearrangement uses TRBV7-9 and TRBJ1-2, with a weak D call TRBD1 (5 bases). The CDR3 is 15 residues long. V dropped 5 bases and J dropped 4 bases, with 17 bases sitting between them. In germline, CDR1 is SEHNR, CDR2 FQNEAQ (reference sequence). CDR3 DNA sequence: TGTGCCAGCAGCAAGGGGAGCGAAGGGTCCTATGGCTACACCTTC. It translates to CASSKGSEGSYGYTF.

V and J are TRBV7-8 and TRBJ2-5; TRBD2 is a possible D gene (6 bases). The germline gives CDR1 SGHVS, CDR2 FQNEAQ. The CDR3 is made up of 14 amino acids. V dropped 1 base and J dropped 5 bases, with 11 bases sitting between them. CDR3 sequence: CASSLVQLAETQYF. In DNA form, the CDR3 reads TGTGCCAGCAGCTTAGTACAACTAGCCGAGACCCAGTACTTC.

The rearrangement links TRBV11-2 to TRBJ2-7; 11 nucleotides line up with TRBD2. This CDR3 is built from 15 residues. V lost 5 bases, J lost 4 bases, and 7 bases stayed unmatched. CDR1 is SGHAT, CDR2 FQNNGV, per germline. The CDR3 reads CASSLTGTSGYEQYF. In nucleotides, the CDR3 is TGTGCCAGCAGCCTGACCGGGACTAGCGGTTACGAGCAGTACTTC.

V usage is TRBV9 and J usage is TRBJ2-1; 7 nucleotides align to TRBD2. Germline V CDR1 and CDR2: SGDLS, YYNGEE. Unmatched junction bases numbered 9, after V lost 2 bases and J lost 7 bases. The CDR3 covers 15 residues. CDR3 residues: CASSVLADLGNEQFF. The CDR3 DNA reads TGTGCCAGCAGCGTTCTAGCGGACTTAGGGAATGAGCAGTTCTTC.